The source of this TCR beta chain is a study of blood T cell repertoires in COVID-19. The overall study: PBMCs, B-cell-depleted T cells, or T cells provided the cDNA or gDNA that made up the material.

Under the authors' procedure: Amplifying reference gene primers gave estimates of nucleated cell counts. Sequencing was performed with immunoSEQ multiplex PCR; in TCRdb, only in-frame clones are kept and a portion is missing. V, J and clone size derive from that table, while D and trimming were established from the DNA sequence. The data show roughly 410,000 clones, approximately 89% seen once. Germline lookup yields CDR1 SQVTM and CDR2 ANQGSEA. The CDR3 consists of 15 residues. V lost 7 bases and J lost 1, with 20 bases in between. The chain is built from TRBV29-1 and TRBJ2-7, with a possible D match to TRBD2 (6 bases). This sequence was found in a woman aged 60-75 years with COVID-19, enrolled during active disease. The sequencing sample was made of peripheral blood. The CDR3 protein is CSATRIGGASYEQYF. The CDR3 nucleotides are TGCAGCGCCACTAGGATCGGGGGAGCGTCCTACGAGCAGTACTTC.